This T cell receptor beta chain was sequenced in a study of cytomegalovirus exposure and HLA in healthy donors. Across the study: Out of about 410 genotyped donors, roughly 80% belonged to the Caucasian-associated ancestry cluster.

This clone showed up just once. Antigen unknown. Study results and caveats: Most TCR sequences were uncommon, yet certain public TCRs appeared in many donors. A later analysis linked some 17,000 TCR beta sequences to HLA alleles at 0.05 false discovery rate.

The PCR ran on 60 Vbeta and 13 Jbeta primers. Sequencing was performed with immunoSEQ multiplex PCR; in TCRdb, only in-frame clones are kept and a portion is missing. The sample contains some 140,000 clones, 65% to 85% of which appear only once. V was shortened by 4 bases and J by 5 bases, with 18 bases between the two germline ends. CDR3 size: 15 residues. Germline V gene lookup returns CDR1 KGHSH and CDR2 LQKENI. The TCR originated in a man aged 18 to 35 in good health and CMV-seronegative. V usage is TRBV18 and J usage is TRBJ2-7; possibly TRBD1 for D (6 bases). The specimen was PBMCs. CDR3: CASSLKQGDRNEQYF. The CDR3, as DNA: TGTGCCAGCTCACTTAAACAGGGTGATAGGAACGAGCAGTACTTC.